These 20 T cell receptor beta chains were sequenced from one sample in a study of T cell repertoires in cytomegalovirus infection (dated by TCRdb to between 2018 and 2021). These TCRs are of unknown antigen specificity. Sequencing used an Illumina HiSeq 1500. TCRdb itself trimmed the public reads at Q25 with fastp, ran MiXCR and retained productive beta chains. Duplicate CDR3 protein sequences are folded into a single record with the most common DNA and genes. In this sample the table shows 80,000 or so distinct CDR3 sequences, around 42% of which occur a single time. The ten top clones hold approximately 93% of the sample. Explained via the paper, the treatment or condition label denotes: in vitro stimulation with specific CMV peptide epitopes to enrich CMV-specific T cells. Specimen: CD8+ T cells from cultured PBMCs, collected from culture after CMV antigen stimulation. Receptors were obtained from a human donor in good health (CMV status not recorded). Some clones in this sample may be carry-over from other donors' samples.

This clonotype turned up a few times. The J gene is TRBJ2-5, the V gene TRBV6-1; no reliable D call. Between the trimmed V and J ends, which lost 3 bases and 2 bases, there was a span of 13 bases. The CDR3 runs to 15 residues. Germline V gene lookup returns CDR1 MNHNS and CDR2 SASEGT. The CDR3 DNA reads TGTGCCAGCAGTGATGGTAATCGGCTACAAGAGACCCAGTACTTC. Translation: CASSDGNRLQETQYF.

This chain links TRBV7-8 with TRBJ2-2, with D uncertain. V lost 6 bases and J lost 5, with 10 bases in between. CDR1 and CDR2 from the germline V gene are SGHVS and FQNEAQ. The CDR3 loop spans 13 amino acids. The CDR3 sequence: CASRPDGTGELFF. The CDR3 DNA reads as TGTGCCAGCAGGCCGGATGGTACCGGGGAGCTGTTTTTT.

This clonotype was seen a handful of times. The genes are TRBV4-3 and TRBJ1-2; TRBD1 aligns across 8 bases. CDR3 length: 17 residues. Germline CDR1 and CDR2: LGHNA and YSLEER. The junction had 6 bases not matched to a gene; V was cut back by 0 bases and J by 0 bases. This CDR3 is CASSQDHRGRPNYGYTF. CDR3 DNA sequence: TGCGCCAGCAGCCAAGACCACAGGGGGAGACCTAACTATGGCTACACCTTC.

This clonotype was found a few times. CDR3 coding DNA: TGTGCCAGCAGCCCTACTAGCGGGGGGGCCCGCAATGAGCAGTTCTTC. It encodes CASSPTSGGARNEQFF. The chain recombines TRBV7-6 with TRBJ2-1; the match to TRBD2 covers 13 bases. The V and J ends lost 5 bases and 6 bases, in that order; junction bases with no gene match: 7. The CDR3 runs to 16 residues. In germline, CDR1 is SGHVS, CDR2 FNYEAQ.

V gene TRBV10-3 combines with J gene TRBJ2-7; a weak D match, TRBD1 (6 bases). The CDR3 extends over 15 amino acids. Germline CDR1 reads ENHRY; CDR2 reads SYGVKD. V was clipped by 0 bases and J by 7 bases, with 16 bases between them. In nucleotides, the CDR3 is TGTGCCATCAGTGAGTCGATGCTGGGGGCTGGGGAGCAGTACTTC. Its translation is CAISESMLGAGEQYF.

This clonotype came up a few times. The chain employs TRBV6-6 and TRBJ2-5; TRBD1 aligns across 9 bases. Unmatched junction bases numbered 6, after V lost 8 bases and J lost 5 bases. Looked up from germline, CDR1 is MNHNY and CDR2 is SVGAGI (reference sequence). The CDR3 contains 13 residues. CDR3 in DNA: TGTGCCAGCGAGGACAGGGGAAGCGAGACCCAGTACTTC. Protein: CASEDRGSETQYF.

J is TRBJ2-2 and V is TRBV7-6; D is possibly TRBD1 or TRBD2 (6 bases each). With 0 bases removed from V and 5 bases from J, the gap between germline ends came to 10 bases. The V gene's germline CDR1 is SGHVS and CDR2 FNYEAQ. This CDR3 is 15 amino acids long. The CDR3 DNA sequence: TGTGCCAGCAGCTTAGCGGGGGGCGGAACCGGGGAGCTGTTTTTT. The encoded protein is CASSLAGGGTGELFF.

The chain is built from TRBV6-1 and TRBJ2-1; the match to TRBD1 covers 7 bases. The CDR3 contains 16 residues. Germline V lookup: CDR1 MNHNS, CDR2 SASEGT. The J segment lost 2 bases and the V segment lost 5 bases, leaving 9 bases of the junction unmatched. The CDR3 reads CASSLPGQNPYNEQFF. The CDR3 coding sequence is TGTGCCAGCAGTCTCCCGGGACAGAACCCCTACAATGAGCAGTTCTTC.

The CDR3 nucleotides are TGTGCCAGCAGCTTAGATCTAGCGGGGGCCCAAAGCTACCAAGAGACCCAGTACTTC. It codes for CASSLDLAGAQSYQETQYF. The chain is built from TRBV7-6 and TRBJ2-5, with TRBD2 matching 10 bases. The CDR3 consists of 19 residues. Germline V gives CDR1 SGHVS, CDR2 FNYEAQ. V lost 1 base, J lost 0 bases, and 11 bases stayed unmatched.

Regarding this clonotype: At one end, the junction sequence differs from germline, possibly due to a read error. The chain recombines TRBV4-1 with TRBJ2-5; 9 nucleotides agree with TRBD1. The CDR3 length is 15 residues. The germline V gene has CDR1 MGHRA and CDR2 YSYEKL. The CDR3 reads CASSQDQTGGETQYF. In DNA, the CDR3 is TGCGCCAGCAGTCAAGATCAGACAGGGGGGGAGACCCAGTACTTC.

As for this clonotype: A read error is possible here, since a much larger clone lies one base away. The CDR3 protein is CASSLQSWASGGTSTDTQHF. Written as DNA, the CDR3 is TGTGCCAGCAGCCTACAAAGTTGGGCTAGCGGGGGGACTAGCACAGATACGCAGCATTTT. The J gene is TRBJ2-3, the V gene TRBV7-2, with D possibly TRBD1 on 5 matching bases. The J call may be wrong; the DNA end is better matched by TRBJ1-5. This CDR3 is 20 amino acids long. CDR1 and CDR2 (germline): SGHTA, FQGNSA.

This chain links TRBV27 with TRBJ2-6; D is undetermined. Per the germline V gene, CDR1 is MNHEY and CDR2 is SMNVEV (reference sequence). The CDR3 spans 13 residues. Trimming cost V 3 bases and J 2 bases, with 2 bases left between them. The CDR3 reads CASSLAGANVLTF. CDR3 sequence (DNA): TGTGCCAGCAGTTTGGCTGGGGCCAACGTCCTGACTTTC.

On this clonotype: One junction end disagrees with the germline gene, perhaps due to a read error. The chain is built from TRBV27 and TRBJ1-4; D gene unclear. The CDR3 runs to 16 residues. Germline V gene lookup returns CDR1 MNHEY and CDR2 SMNVEV (reference sequence). This CDR3 is CANSLLPSSGGEKLFF. CDR3 DNA sequence: TGTGCCAACAGTTTACTGCCTTCCAGTGGTGGAGAAAAACTGTTTTTT.

CDR3 in amino acids: CASSPDRGADTQYF. CDR3 DNA: TGTGCCAGCAGCCCGGACCGTGGCGCAGATACGCAGTATTTT. The V call is TRBV7-2, the J call TRBJ2-3, with D uncertain. The V and J ends lost 5 bases and 4 bases respectively, with 13 bases between them. This CDR3 has 14 amino acids. CDR1 and CDR2 (germline): SGHTA, FQGNSA.

Only a few counts were recorded for this clonotype. The chain combines TRBV7-3 with TRBJ1-1; 8 bases are a match to TRBD1. There are 15 residues in the CDR3. Germline V gene lookup returns CDR1 SGHTA and CDR2 FQGTGA. J was trimmed by 0 bases and V by 2 bases; bases with no gene match: 2. CDR3 amino acids: CASSLWTGMNTEAFF. CDR3 sequence (DNA): TGTGCCAGCAGCTTATGGACAGGGATGAACACTGAAGCTTTCTTT.

This chain joins TRBV3-1 and TRBJ2-6; TRBD1 matches at 7 bases. CDR1 is LGHDT and CDR2 is YNNKEL in the germline V gene (reference sequence). The V and J ends lost 2 bases and 0 bases, in that order; junction bases with no gene match: 4. This CDR3 has 17 amino acids. The CDR3 spells CASSQRGQISGANVLTF. The CDR3 nucleotides read TGTGCCAGCAGCCAAAGGGGACAGATCTCTGGGGCCAACGTCCTGACTTTC.

This chain connects TRBV4-2 to TRBJ1-6; D is undetermined. Germline V gene sequence: CDR1 LGHNA, CDR2 YNFKEQ. Trimming pared 0 bases from V and 10 bases from J, leaving 13 bases between. This CDR3 is built from 15 residues. CDR3 in DNA: TGTGCCAGCAGCCAAGACACACTCGGGATCTCACCCCTCCACTTT. Translation gives CASSQDTLGISPLHF.

For the CDR3, the DNA is TGTGCCAGCAGCTACACGGGGGGCAATGAGCAGTTCTTC. Translated, it gives CASSYTGGNEQFF. The V and J genes are TRBV7-2 and TRBJ2-1, with TRBD2 identical over 7 bases. The CDR3 spans 13 residues. CDR1 is SGHTA and CDR2 is FQGNSA in the germline V gene. J was trimmed by 6 bases and V by 4 bases; bases with no gene match: 3. The full variable domain, rest sourced from reference TRBV7-2 and TRBJ2-1, is GAGVSQSPSNKVTEKGKDVELRCDPISGHTALYWYRQSLGQGLEFLIYFQGNSAPDKSGLPSDRFSAERTGGSVSTLTIQRTQQEDSAVYLCASSYTGGNEQFFGPGTRLTVL.

This clonotype appeared a single time. This chain's CDR3 is CSVEDGYYGYTF. CDR3 DNA: TGCAGCGTTGAAGACGGTTACTATGGCTACACCTTC. The rearrangement joins TRBV29-1 to TRBJ1-2; D not resolved. V was pared by 0 bases and J by 3 bases, with 5 bases between. This CDR3 contains 12 residues. Germline V gene sequence: CDR1 SQVTM, CDR2 ANQGSEA.

The chain uses TRBV20-1 and TRBJ2-3; 8 bases are a match to TRBD2. Germline-derived CDR1 and CDR2 are DFQATT and SNEGSKA (reference sequence). This CDR3 comprises 15 residues. V trimming: 4 bases; J trimming: 4 bases; junction bases outside the gene matches: 10. As DNA, the CDR3 is TGCAGTGCTAAAAGCACTAGCGGTCCATCAGATACGCAGTATTTT. Encoded protein: CSAKSTSGPSDTQYF.